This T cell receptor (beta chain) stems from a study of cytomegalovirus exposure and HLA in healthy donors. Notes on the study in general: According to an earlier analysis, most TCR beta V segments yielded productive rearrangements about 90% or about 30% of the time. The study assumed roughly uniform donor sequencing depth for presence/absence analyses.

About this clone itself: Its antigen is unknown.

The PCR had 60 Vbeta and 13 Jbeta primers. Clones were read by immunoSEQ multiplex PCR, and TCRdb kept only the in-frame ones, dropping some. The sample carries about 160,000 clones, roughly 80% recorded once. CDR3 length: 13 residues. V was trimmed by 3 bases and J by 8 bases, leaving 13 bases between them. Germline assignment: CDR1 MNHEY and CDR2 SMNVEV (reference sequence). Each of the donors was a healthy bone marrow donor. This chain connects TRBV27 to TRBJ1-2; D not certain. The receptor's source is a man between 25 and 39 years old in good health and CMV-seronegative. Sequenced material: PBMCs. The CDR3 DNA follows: TGTGCCAGCAGTTTCGGCGGGCTAGGAGGCTACACCTTC. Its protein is CASSFGGLGGYTF.